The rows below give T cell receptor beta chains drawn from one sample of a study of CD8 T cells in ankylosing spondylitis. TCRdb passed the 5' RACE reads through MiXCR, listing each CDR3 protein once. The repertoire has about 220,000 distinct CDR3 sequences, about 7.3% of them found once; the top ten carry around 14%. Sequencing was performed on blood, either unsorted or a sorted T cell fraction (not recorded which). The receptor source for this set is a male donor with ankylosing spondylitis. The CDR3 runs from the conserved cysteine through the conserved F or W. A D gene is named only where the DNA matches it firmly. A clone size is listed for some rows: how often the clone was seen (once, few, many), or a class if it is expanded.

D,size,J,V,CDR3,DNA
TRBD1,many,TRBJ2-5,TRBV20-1,CSARDRGQEQETQYF,TGCAGTGCTAGAGATCGGGGACAGGAGCAAGAGACCCAGTACTTC
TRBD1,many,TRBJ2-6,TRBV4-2,CASSQLQGASGANVLTF,TGTGCCAGCAGCCAATTACAGGGGGCGTCCGGGGCCAACGTCCTGACTTTC
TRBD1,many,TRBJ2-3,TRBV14,CASSQIFTGGRGTDTQYF,TGTGCCAGCAGCCAAATCTTTACAGGGGGGAGAGGCACAGATACGCAGTATTTT
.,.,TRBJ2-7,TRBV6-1,CASSPFRRGYEQYF,TGTGCCAGCAGTCCCTTCCGAAGGGGCTACGAGCAGTACTTC
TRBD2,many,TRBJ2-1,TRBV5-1,CASSEGGGPYNEQFF,TGCGCCAGCTCTGAGGGCGGGGGGCCGTACAATGAGCAGTTCTTC
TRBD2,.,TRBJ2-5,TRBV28,CASTLLAGGPLETQYF,TGTGCCAGCACCCTACTAGCGGGAGGACCTTTAGAGACCCAGTACTTC
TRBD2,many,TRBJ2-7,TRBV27,CASSFAAGATEQYF,TGTGCCAGCAGTTTTGCAGCGGGAGCCACCGAGCAGTACTTC
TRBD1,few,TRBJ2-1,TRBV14,CASSPFGQGFWNEQFF,TGTGCCAGCAGCCCGTTCGGACAGGGGTTTTGGAATGAGCAGTTCTTC
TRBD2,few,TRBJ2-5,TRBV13,CASSLVGERGGTRETQYF,TGTGCCAGCAGCTTGGTTGGCGAGCGGGGTGGGACCCGAGAGACCCAGTACTTC
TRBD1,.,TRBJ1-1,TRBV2,CASDGTEYTEAFF,TGTGCCAGCGATGGGACAGAATACACTGAAGCTTTCTTT
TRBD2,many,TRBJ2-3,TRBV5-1,CASTLSGLRTDTQYF,TGCGCCAGCACCCTCTCGGGACTACGCACAGATACGCAGTATTTT
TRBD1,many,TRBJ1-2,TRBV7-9,CASSSGTAIGYTF,TGTGCCAGCAGCTCCGGGACAGCCATAGGCTACACCTTC
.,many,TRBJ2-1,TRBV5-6,CASSFGIYNEQFF,TGTGCCAGCAGCTTTGGCATATACAATGAGCAGTTCTTC
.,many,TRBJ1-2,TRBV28,CASSPDKSYGYTF,TGTGCCAGCAGTCCGGACAAGAGCTATGGCTACACCTTC
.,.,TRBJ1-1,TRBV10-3,CAISDREGSEAFF,TGTGCCATCAGTGACAGGGAAGGCTCTGAAGCTTTCTTT
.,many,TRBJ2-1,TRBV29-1,CSVEEGRQFF,TGCAGCGTTGAAGAGGGTAGGCAGTTCTTC
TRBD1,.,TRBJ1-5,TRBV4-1,CASSQSLTGTGYKWGNQPQHF,TGCGCCAGCAGCCAGAGCCTAACCGGGACAGGGTACAAGTGGGGCAATCAGCCCCAGCATTTT
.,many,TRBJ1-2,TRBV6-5,CASSPSDYGYTF,TGTGCCAGCAGTCCATCAGACTATGGCTACACCTTC
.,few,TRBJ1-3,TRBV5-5,CASSLSTSSGNTIYF,TGTGCCAGCAGCTTGTCGACCAGCTCTGGAAACACCATATATTTT
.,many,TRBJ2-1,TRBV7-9,CASSLVLGYNEQFF,TGTGCCAGCAGCTTAGTATTGGGTTACAATGAGCAGTTCTTC
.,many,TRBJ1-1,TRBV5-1,CASSLPTIDEAFF,TGCGCCAGCAGCTTGCCGACGATTGATGAAGCTTTCTTT
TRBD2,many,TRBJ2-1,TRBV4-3,CASSQDATSGREGEQFF,TGCGCCAGCAGCCAAGACGCAACTAGCGGGAGAGAAGGGGAGCAGTTCTTC
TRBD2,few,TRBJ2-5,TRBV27,CASSFLAGEYQETQYF,TGTGCCAGCAGTTTTCTAGCGGGAGAATACCAAGAGACCCAGTACTTC
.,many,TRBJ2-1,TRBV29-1,CSVDGGTPYNEQFF,TGCAGCGTTGATGGGGGGACACCCTACAATGAGCAGTTCTTC
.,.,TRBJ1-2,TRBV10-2,CASSELSITGNYGYTF,TGCGCCAGCAGTGAGCTCTCTATAACAGGGAACTATGGCTACACCTTC
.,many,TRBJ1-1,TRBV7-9,CASSVRGTEAFF,TGTGCCAGCAGCGTCAGGGGCACTGAAGCTTTCTTT
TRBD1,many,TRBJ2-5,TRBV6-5,CASSYQGAWETQYF,TGTGCCAGCAGTTACCAGGGGGCGTGGGAGACCCAGTACTTC
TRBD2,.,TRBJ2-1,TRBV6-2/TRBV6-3,CASRLAGGPTSYNEQFF,TGTGCCAGCAGGCTAGCGGGAGGTCCCACATCCTACAATGAGCAGTTCTTC
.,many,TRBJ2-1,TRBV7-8,CASSLGAGSYTEQFF,TGTGCCAGCAGCTTAGGGGCAGGCTCCTACACTGAGCAGTTCTTC
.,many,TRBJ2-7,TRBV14,CASARVRFEQYF,TGTGCCAGCGCCAGGGTCCGTTTCGAGCAGTACTTC
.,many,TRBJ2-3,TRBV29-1,CSVLGADTQYF,TGCAGCGTTCTAGGGGCTGATACGCAGTATTTT